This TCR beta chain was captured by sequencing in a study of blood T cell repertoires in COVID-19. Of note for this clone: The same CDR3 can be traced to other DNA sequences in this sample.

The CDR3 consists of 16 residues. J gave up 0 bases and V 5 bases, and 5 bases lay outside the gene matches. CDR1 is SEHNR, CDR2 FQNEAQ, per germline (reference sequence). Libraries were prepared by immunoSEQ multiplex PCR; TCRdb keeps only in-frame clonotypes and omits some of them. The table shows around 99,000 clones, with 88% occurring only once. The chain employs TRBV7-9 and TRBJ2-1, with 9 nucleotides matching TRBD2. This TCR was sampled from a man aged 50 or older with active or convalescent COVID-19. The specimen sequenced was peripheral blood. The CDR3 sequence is CASSPSSGSSYNEQFF. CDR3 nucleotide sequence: TGTGCCAGCAGCCCTAGTAGCGGGAGCTCCTACAATGAGCAGTTCTTC. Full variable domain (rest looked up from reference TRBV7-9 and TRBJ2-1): DTGVSQNPRHKITKRGQNVTFRCDPISEHNRLYWYRQTLGQGPEFLTYFQNEAQLEKSRLLSDRFSAERPKGSFSTLEIQRTEQGDSAMYLCASSPSSGSSYNEQFFGPGTRLTVL.